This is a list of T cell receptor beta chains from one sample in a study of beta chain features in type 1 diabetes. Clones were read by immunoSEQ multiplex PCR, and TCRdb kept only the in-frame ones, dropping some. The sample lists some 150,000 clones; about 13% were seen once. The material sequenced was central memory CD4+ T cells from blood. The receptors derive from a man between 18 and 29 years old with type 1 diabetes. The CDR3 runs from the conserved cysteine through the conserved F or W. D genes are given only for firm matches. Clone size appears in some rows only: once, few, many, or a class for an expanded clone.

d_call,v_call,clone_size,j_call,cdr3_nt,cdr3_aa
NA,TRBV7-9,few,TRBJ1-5,TGTGCCAGCAGCTTAGGTTATAGCAATCAGCCCCAGCATTTT,CASSLGYSNQPQHF
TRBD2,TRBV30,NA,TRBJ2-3,TGTGCCTGGAGTGGAGGGACTAGCATGTACGATACGCAGTATTTT,CAWSGGTSMYDTQYF
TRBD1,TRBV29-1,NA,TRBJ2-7,TGCAGCGTTGAAGGTTTGGGACAGGGCTACGAGCAGTACTTC,CSVEGLGQGYEQYF
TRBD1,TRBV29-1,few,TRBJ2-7,TGCAGCGTTACTCAGGACAGGGCCTCCTACGAGCAGTACTTC,CSVTQDRASYEQYF
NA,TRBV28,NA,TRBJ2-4,TGTGCCAGCAGTTTAGGCGACCGAAACATTCAGTACTTC,CASSLGDRNIQYF
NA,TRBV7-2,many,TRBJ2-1,TGTGCCAGCAGCTACGACCTCTACAATGAGCAGTTCTTC,CASSYDLYNEQFF
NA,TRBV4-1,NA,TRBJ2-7,TGCGCCAGCAGCCAAGAGGGGGCAGATAGCTCCTACGAGCAGTACTTC,CASSQEGADSSYEQYF
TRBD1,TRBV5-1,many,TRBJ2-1,TGCGCCAGCAGTCCCACCACAGGGGGCGAAACCTACAATGAGCAGTTCTTC,CASSPTTGGETYNEQFF
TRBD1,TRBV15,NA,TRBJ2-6,TGTGCCACCTGGGACAGACAAACTGGGGCCAACGTCCTGACTTTC,CATWDRQTGANVLTF
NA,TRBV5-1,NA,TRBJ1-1,TGCGCCAGCAGCTTGGGAGCGGGGACTGAAGCTTTCTTT,CASSLGAGTEAFF
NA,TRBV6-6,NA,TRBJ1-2,TGTGCCAGTGAAAACGCGGGACGATCAGGGACCTTC,CASENAGRSGTF
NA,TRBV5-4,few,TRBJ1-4,TGTGCCAGCAGCTTGGACCCTGCTGAAAAACTGTTTTTT,CASSLDPAEKLFF
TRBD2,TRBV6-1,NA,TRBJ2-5,TGTGCCAGCAGTTCGCAAACGGGGGGAGAGACCCAGTACTTC,CASSSQTGGETQYF
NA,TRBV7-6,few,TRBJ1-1,TGTGCCAGCAGCTCTCCTGGCCCCGGAGAAGCTTTCTTT,CASSSPGPGEAFF
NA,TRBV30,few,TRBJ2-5,TGTGCCTGGAGTAAAAAGGATTGGGCGATGGAGACCCAGTACTTC,CAWSKKDWAMETQYF
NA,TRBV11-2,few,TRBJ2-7,TGTGCCAGCAGCCCTGGGACTCACTGGGAGCAGTACTTC,CASSPGTHWEQYF